Listed here are 14 T cell receptor beta chains from one sample, sequenced in a study of blood T cell repertoires in COVID-19. This table comes from immunoSEQ multiplex PCR, and its TCRdb copy is limited to in-frame clones, with some not included. The profile shows around 170,000 clones, 80% to 90% of them singletons. The sequencing sample was made of peripheral blood. These receptors originate from a man in his fifties or sixties with active or convalescent COVID-19.

On this clone itself: The junction and the germline gene differ at one end; a read error may be behind it. V and J are TRBV5-1 and TRBJ1-1; possibly TRBD1 for D (6 bases). CDR1 and CDR2 (germline): SGHRS, YFSETQ. The CDR3 sequence is 14 residues long. As DNA, the CDR3 is TGCGCCAGCAGTTTGGACCCTGGGGGCGCTGAAGCTTTCTTT. Amino acid sequence: CASSLDPGGAEAFF. Full variable domain (remainder filled in from reference TRBV5-1 and TRBJ1-1): KAGVTQTPRYLIKTRGQQVTLSCSPISGHRSVSWYQQTPGQGLQFLFEYFSETQRNKGNFPGRFSGRQFSNSRSEMNVSTLELGDSALYLCASSLDPGGAEAFFGQGTRLTVV.

The chain combines TRBV11-1 with TRBJ2-5; 13 nucleotides line up with TRBD2. The V segment lost 5 bases and the J segment 4 bases; nucleotides outside the gene matches: 7. Germline values: CDR1 SGHAT, CDR2 FQDESV (reference sequence). The CDR3 runs to 16 residues. The CDR3 here is CASSARTSGGGETQYF. In DNA form, the CDR3 reads TGTGCCAGCAGCGCAAGGACTAGCGGGGGTGGAGAGACCCAGTACTTC.

V and J are TRBV27 and TRBJ2-3; D is unclear. The germline gives CDR1 MNHEY, CDR2 SMNVEV (reference sequence). This CDR3 is built from 14 residues. With 4 bases removed from V and 0 bases from J, the gap between germline ends came to 8 bases. The CDR3 reads CASSSKRSTDTQYF. Here the CDR3 DNA reads TGTGCCAGCAGTTCTAAGCGAAGCACAGATACGCAGTATTTT.

This clone was seen just once. The chain is built from TRBV19 and TRBJ1-5; D possibly corresponds to TRBD1 (6 bases). The CDR3 contains 13 residues. V lost 3 bases, J lost 7 bases, and 10 bases lay in between. Germline assignment: CDR1 LNHDA and CDR2 SQIVND (reference sequence). The CDR3 region is CASSMDRFQPQHF. Written as DNA, the CDR3 is TGTGCCAGTAGTATGGACAGATTCCAGCCCCAGCATTTT.

The chain has TRBV20-1 and TRBJ2-1; D is perhaps TRBD2 (6 bases). The CDR3 totals 15 residues. Germline CDR1 DFQATT, CDR2 SNEGSKA (reference sequence). Trimming removed 6 bases at V and 2 bases at J, with 17 bases between. The CDR3 here is CSASLGSGTYNEQFF. The CDR3 DNA is TGCAGTGCAAGTCTCGGGAGCGGAACCTACAATGAGCAGTTCTTC.

This clone was seen just once. The gene calls are TRBV5-1 and TRBJ1-1, with a weak D call TRBD1 (5 bases). Between the trimmed V and J ends, which lost 1 base and 10 bases, there was a span of 11 bases. The CDR3 covers 12 residues. Germline assignment: CDR1 SGHRS and CDR2 YFSETQ. The chain's CDR3 is CASSLRGVGAFF. CDR3 nucleotides: TGCGCCAGCAGCTTGCGGGGGGTTGGAGCTTTCTTT.

The chain carries TRBV5-1 and TRBJ1-4; 10 bases agree with TRBD1. This CDR3 comprises 13 residues. V trimming: 6 bases; J trimming: 8 bases; junction bases outside the gene matches: 4. The germline V gene has CDR1 SGHRS and CDR2 YFSETQ. The chain's CDR3 is CASKTGGEEKLFF. The CDR3 DNA follows: TGCGCCAGCAAGACAGGGGGCGAAGAAAAACTGTTTTTT.

The chain has TRBV19 and TRBJ2-1; 11 bases agree with TRBD2. J gave up 0 bases and V 3 bases, and 7 bases lay outside the gene matches. CDR3 size: 18 residues. Looked up from germline, CDR1 is LNHDA and CDR2 is SQIVND (reference sequence). CDR3 in DNA: TGTGCCAGTAGTATCTATAGCGGGAGGGCGAGCTCCTACAATGAGCAGTTCTTC. It yields the protein CASSIYSGRASSYNEQFF.

The V call is TRBV5-5, the J call TRBJ1-6; a weak D match, TRBD1 (6 bases). The CDR3 runs to 19 residues. The germline gives CDR1 SGHKS, CDR2 YYEKEE (reference sequence). Trimming took off 4 bases at V and 3 bases at J, with 23 bases between the two ends. The CDR3 sequence: CASSLSRDKFGYYNSPLHF. The DNA of the CDR3 is TGTGCCAGCAGCCTGTCCCGGGACAAGTTTGGGTACTATAATTCACCCCTCCACTTT. The variable domain in full, completed from reference TRBV5-5 and TRBJ1-6, reads DAGVTQSPTHLIKTRGQQVTLRCSPISGHKSVSWYQQVLGQGPQFIFQYYEKEERGRGNFPDRFSARQFPNYSSELNVNALLLGDSALYLCASSLSRDKFGYYNSPLHFGNGTRLTVT.

The rearrangement links TRBV9 to TRBJ2-5; weak D call: TRBD1 (6 bases). The V gene's germline CDR1 is SGDLS and CDR2 YYNGEE. The length of the CDR3 is 14 residues. V lost 6 bases to trimming and J lost 2 bases, with 14 bases between them. CDR3 loop: CASNTPDRQETQYF. For the CDR3, the DNA is TGTGCCAGCAACACACCGGACAGACAAGAGACCCAGTACTTC.

This clone was counted a single time. The V and J genes are TRBV7-9 and TRBJ1-1, with 7 bases aligning to TRBD1. Germline V lookup: CDR1 SEHNR, CDR2 FQNEAQ (reference sequence). V was pared by 5 bases and J by 8 bases, with 8 bases of the junction left unmatched. This CDR3 comprises 13 residues. CDR3 in amino acids: CASSLDRHWEAFF. CDR3 in DNA: TGTGCCAGCAGCCTGGACAGGCATTGGGAAGCTTTCTTT.

The genes are TRBV7-3 and TRBJ2-3, with 8 bases lining up with TRBD1. After removal of 4 bases from V and 2 bases from J, the junction contained 5 bases not matched to a gene. The germline V gene encodes CDR1 SGHTA and CDR2 FQGTGA. The CDR3 contains 15 residues. CDR3 sequence: CASSYRTGNTDTQYF. CDR3 in DNA: TGTGCCAGCAGCTATCGGACAGGGAACACAGATACGCAGTATTTT.

This clone was observed a handful of times. CDR3 residues: CASNNRGGELFF. The CDR3 DNA sequence: TGTGCCAGCAACAATCGAGGCGGGGAGCTGTTTTTT. The chain combines TRBV11-2 with TRBJ2-2; D remains unclear. Deletions cut 7 bases from V and 7 bases from J, with 10 bases between. The germline V gene encodes CDR1 SGHAT and CDR2 FQNNGV. The CDR3 is 12 residues long. Together with reference TRBV11-2 and TRBJ2-2, the CDR3 gives the full variable domain: EAGVAQSPRYKIIEKRQSVAFWCNPISGHATLYWYQQILGQGPKLLIQFQNNGVVDDSQLPKDRFSAERLKGVDSTLKIQPAKLEDSAVYLCASNNRGGELFFGEGSRLTVL.

The rearrangement joins TRBV7-2 to TRBJ2-7, with a tentative D call TRBD1 (5 bases). Deletions cut 8 bases from V and 5 bases from J, with 19 bases between. CDR3 size: 14 residues. Per the germline V gene, CDR1 is SGHTA and CDR2 is FQGNSA. CDR3 nucleotides: TGTGCCAGCTGTTACGTGGGGCCAATGGACGAGCAGTACTTC. It yields the protein CASCYVGPMDEQYF.